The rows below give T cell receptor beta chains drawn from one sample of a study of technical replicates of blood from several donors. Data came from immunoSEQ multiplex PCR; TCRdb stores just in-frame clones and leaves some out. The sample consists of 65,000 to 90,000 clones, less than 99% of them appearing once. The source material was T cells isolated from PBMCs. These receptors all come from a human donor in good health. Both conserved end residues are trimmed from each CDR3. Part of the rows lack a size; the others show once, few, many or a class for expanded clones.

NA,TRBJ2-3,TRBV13,ASSLGLGGFHTDTQY
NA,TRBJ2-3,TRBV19,ASSIIPLGGSGISATQY
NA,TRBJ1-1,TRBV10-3,AISEVSGTEAF
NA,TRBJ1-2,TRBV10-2,ASSSSLRDRVYGYT
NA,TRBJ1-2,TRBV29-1,SAGQERYT
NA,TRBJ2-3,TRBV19,ASSSGTGGALDTQY
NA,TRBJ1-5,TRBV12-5,ASGLGQGNQPQH
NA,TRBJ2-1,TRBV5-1,ASSTGWRSYNEQF
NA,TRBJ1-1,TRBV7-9,ASSLVWGENTEAF
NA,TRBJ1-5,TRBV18,ASSPAQGAKDQPQH
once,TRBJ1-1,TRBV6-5,ASSYSTPFQDTEAF
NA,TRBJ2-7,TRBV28,ASSPAWRDEQY
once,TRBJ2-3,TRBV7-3,ASAGGGTRTDTQY
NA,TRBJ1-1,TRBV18,ASSPLETGNTEAF
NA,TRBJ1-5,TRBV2,ASSEEYASNQPQH
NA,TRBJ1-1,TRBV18,ASSPEGNAEAF
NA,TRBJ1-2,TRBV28,ASKDVTGGYGYT
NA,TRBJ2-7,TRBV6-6,ASSYSGTGSLEQY
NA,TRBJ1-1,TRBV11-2,ASSLDWTGGTEAF
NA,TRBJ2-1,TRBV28,ATEGGRDEQF
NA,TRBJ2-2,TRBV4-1,ASSQGTMNTGELF